Detailed here is one T cell receptor beta chain. This receptor's antigen is unknown. Base qualities are not provided; no much larger clone lies one nucleotide away. For TCR beta library preparation, around 2 micrograms of genomic DNA were isolated from cryopreserved PBMCs. Longitudinal blood samples from CLL patients on ibrutinib monotherapy were analyzed using high-throughput TCR beta sequencing. The patients were enrolled in a single-center, open-label phase 2 trial of ibrutinib monotherapy. The CDR3 goes from the cysteine to the phenylalanine over 12 residues. Only CDR3 DNA is held: 36 bases, read in frame from base 1. The germline V gene gives CDR1 as MDHEN and CDR2 as SYDVKM. V has 3 bases trimmed and J has 6 bases trimmed; junction bases matching no gene number 2. Each clonotype received, on average, approximately 9.9x coverage in deep resolution sequencing performed on a MiSeq, where the target depth lay between 1 in 1 million and 1 in 200,000 T cells. TCR beta libraries were generated with the immunoSEQ hsTCRB Kit. The authors' analysis ran thus. ImmunoSEQ Data Assistant and ImmunoSEQ Analyzer were used for data analysis, and V, D and J genes were assigned according to IMGT definitions. Clonality, with values ranging from 0 to 1, was calculated as one minus the normalized Shannon entropy of productive rearrangement frequencies. Only overrepresented clonotypes making up at least 0.05% of the repertoire of each patient were included in the public clonotype analysis. Repertoires from roughly 13 age-matched healthy donors in immuneACCESS were used as clonality controls. TCRdb's version of the immuneACCESS table is confined to in-frame rearrangements and falls short of the full clone set. An unresolved V gene accounts for under half of the shortfall where checked; the remainder is of unknown origin. Clone size and V and J calls were adopted from that table, with D and trimming inferred from the DNA. The sample includes approximately 80,000 clones, with 70% to 90% observed a single time. The ten largest clones represent 5% to 6% of the sample.

This sample stems from a study of cytotoxic CD8 clonotypes in ibrutinib-treated CLL (dated by TCRdb to the early 2020s). With regard to the full study: The cohort had about ten relapsed/refractory and approximately 15 treatment-naive patients; around 17 were IGHV unmutated. Responses were partial in some 24 patients and complete in 2; after median 68 months follow-up, roughly 14 stayed in remission and 12 progressed. Samples at response were collected after a median of 12 months of treatment, with a range of roughly 6 to 36 months. On average, each sample yielded about 250,000 productive templates and about 100,000 productive rearrangements. Longitudinal samples were available for about 30% of the 86 trial participants. Cryopreserved peripheral blood mononuclear cells were collected at three points: before therapy, at response, and at either sustained remission or disease progression.

Study-level results and caveats: Sampling times were not matched between sustained-remission and progressing patients, and lymph node repertoires were not studied. Public clonotypes were found to be uncommon and were observed to contract or remain stable during treatment; the increase in clonality was shown to reflect expansion of private clonotypes at ibrutinib response. At baseline, clonality was higher than in age-matched healthy donors and showed a strong correlation with circulating CD8+ T-cell counts. Clonality increased at ibrutinib response, stayed stable in sustained remission, and fell back toward baseline at progression.

Source: PBMCs, taken before ibrutinib treatment. This receptor chain uses TRBV28 and TRBJ2-7; 7 nucleotides in the junction match TRBD2. This receptor was taken from a human donor with chronic lymphocytic leukemia. For the CDR3, the sequence is CASSFREAEQYF. The nucleotides read TGTGCCAGCAGTTTCCGGGAGGCCGAGCAGTACTTC. Supplemented by the reference TRBV28 and TRBJ2-7 proteins around the CDR3, the complete variable domain is DVKVTQSSRYLVKRTGEKVFLECVQDMDHENMFWYRQDPGLGLRLIYFSYDVKMKEKGDIPEGYSVSREKKERFSLILESASTNQTSMYLCASSFREAEQYFGPGTRLTVT.